This T cell receptor (beta chain) was sequenced during a study of blood T cell repertoires in COVID-19. In the authors' workflow: Cell counts per sample came from amplifying reference gene primers. Profiled with immunoSEQ multiplex PCR; TCRdb holds only in-frame clones, not every one. The V and J calls and the clone size are those of that table, but D and trimming were determined from the DNA. The repertoire holds approximately 360,000 clones, with 70% to 90% as singletons. The germline V and J ends were trimmed by 1 base and 6 bases, with 10 bases remaining between them. The V gene's germline CDR1 is KGHSH and CDR2 LQKENI. The CDR3 is made up of 13 amino acids. Those enrolled, adults aged 18 to 89 years, came from about two dozen US areas. Clinical history reported by participants formed the basis on which cohorts were assigned.

V is TRBV18 and J is TRBJ2-7; maybe TRBD1 (5 bases). Material: PBMCs or T cells enriched from blood (not recorded which). The TCR comes from a woman aged 30 to 39 with acute COVID-19. CDR3 DNA: TGTGCCAGCTCACCACAAGGGGTCGGCGAGCAGTACTTC. Its translation: CASSPQGVGEQYF. Together with reference TRBV18 and TRBJ2-7, the CDR3 gives the full variable domain: NAGVMQNPRHLVRRRGQEARLRCSPMKGHSHVYWYRQLPEEGLKFMVYLQKENIIDESGMPKERFSAEFPKEGPSILRIQQVVRGDSAAYFCASSPQGVGEQYFGPGTRLTVT.